This TCR beta chain was retrieved from a study of cytomegalovirus exposure and HLA in healthy donors. Study-wide points: A previous analysis found most TCR beta V segments productive roughly 87% or roughly 30% of the time.

A single count supports this clone. Its specificity is not known. The PCR used 60 Vbeta and 13 Jbeta primers. Repertoires were generated with immunoSEQ multiplex PCR, while TCRdb's copy carries only in-frame clones and drops some. The sample contains 45,000 to 65,000 clones, around 72% of which appear only once. V shed 0 bases and J 5 bases; nucleotides not matched to a gene: 7. Germline V gives CDR1 SGHRS, CDR2 YFSETQ. CDR3 length: 17 residues. The gene calls are TRBV5-1 and TRBJ2-3, with TRBD2 identical over 12 bases. Sequencing was performed on PBMCs. This sequence was found in a woman aged 45-65 years in good health and CMV-seropositive. The CDR3 is CASSLAPSGGAGDTQYF. As DNA, the CDR3 is TGCGCCAGCAGCTTGGCGCCTAGCGGGGGGGCCGGAGATACGCAGTATTTT.